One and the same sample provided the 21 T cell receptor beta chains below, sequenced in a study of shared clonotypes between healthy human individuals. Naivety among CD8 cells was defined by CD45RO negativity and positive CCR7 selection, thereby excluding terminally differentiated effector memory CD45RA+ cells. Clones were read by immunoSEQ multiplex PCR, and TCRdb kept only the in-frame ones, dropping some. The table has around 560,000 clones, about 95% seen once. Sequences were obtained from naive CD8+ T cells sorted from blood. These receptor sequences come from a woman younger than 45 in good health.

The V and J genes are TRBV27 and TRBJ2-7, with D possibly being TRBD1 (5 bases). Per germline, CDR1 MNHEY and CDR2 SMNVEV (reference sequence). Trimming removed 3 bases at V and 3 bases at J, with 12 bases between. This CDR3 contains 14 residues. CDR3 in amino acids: CASSLGPRGYEQYF. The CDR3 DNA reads TGTGCCAGCAGTTTGGGGCCTAGGGGCTACGAGCAGTACTTC.

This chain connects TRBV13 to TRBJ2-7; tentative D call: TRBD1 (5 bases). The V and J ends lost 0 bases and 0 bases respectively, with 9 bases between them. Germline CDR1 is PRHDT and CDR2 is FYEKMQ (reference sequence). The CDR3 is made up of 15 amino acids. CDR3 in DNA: TGTGCCAGCAGCTTAGGACAGGACAACTCCTACGAGCAGTACTTC. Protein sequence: CASSLGQDNSYEQYF.

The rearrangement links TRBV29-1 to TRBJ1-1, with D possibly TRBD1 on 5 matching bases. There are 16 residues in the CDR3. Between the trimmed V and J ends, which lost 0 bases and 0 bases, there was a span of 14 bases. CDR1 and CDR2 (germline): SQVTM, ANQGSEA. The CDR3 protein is CSVEEYQGTLNTEAFF. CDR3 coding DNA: TGCAGCGTTGAAGAATATCAGGGAACTTTGAACACTGAAGCTTTCTTT.

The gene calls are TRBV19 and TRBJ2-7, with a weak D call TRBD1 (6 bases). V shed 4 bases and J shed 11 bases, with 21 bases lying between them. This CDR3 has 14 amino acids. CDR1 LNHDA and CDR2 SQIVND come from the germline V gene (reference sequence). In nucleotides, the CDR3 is TGTGCCAGTAGTACCGGGACATACCGATTCGGGGAGTACTTC. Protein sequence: CASSTGTYRFGEYF.

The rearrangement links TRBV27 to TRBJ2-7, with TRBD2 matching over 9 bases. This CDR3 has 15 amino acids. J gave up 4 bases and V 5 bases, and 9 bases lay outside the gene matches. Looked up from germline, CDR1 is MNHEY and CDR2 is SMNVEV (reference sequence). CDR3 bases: TGTGCCAGCAGTCTATTAGCGGGAGCGGAGTACGAGCAGTACTTC. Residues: CASSLLAGAEYEQYF.

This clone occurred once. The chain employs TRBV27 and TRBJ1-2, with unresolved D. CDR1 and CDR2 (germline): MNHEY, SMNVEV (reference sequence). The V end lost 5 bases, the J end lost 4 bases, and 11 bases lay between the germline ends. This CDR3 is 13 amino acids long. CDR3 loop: CASSTASGYGYTF. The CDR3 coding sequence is TGTGCCAGCAGTACAGCGTCAGGCTATGGCTACACCTTC.

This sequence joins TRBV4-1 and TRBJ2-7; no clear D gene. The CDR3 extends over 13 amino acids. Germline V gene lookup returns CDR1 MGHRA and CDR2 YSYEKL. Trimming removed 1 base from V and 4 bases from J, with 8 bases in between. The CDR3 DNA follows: TGCGCCAGCAGCCAAGCTTTTCTATACGAGCAGTACTTC. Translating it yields CASSQAFLYEQYF.

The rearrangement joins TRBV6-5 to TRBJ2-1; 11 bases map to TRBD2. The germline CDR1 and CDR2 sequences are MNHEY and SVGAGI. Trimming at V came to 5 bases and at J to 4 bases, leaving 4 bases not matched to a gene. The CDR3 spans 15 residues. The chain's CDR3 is CASSQGTSGYNEQFF. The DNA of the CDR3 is TGTGCCAGCAGTCAAGGGACTAGCGGTTACAATGAGCAGTTCTTC.

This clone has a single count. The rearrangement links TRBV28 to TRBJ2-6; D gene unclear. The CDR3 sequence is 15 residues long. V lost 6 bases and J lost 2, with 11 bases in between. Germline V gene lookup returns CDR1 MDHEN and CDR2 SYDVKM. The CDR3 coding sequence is TGTGCCAGCAGCCTGGAGAAGACTGGGGCCAACGTCCTGACTTTC. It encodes CASSLEKTGANVLTF.

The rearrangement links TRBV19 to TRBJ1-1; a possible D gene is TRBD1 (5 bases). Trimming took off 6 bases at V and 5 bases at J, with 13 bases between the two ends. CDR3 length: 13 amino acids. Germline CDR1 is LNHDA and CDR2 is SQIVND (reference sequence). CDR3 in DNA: TGTGCCAGTAGGCCTAACGGGGGAACTGAAGCTTTCTTT. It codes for CASRPNGGTEAFF.

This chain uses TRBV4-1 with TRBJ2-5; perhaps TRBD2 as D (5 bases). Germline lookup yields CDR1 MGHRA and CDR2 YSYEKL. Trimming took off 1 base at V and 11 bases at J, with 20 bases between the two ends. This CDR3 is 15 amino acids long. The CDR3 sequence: CASSQGLGPSGEQYF. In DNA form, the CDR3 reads TGCGCCAGCAGCCAAGGCCTAGGACCGTCCGGGGAGCAGTACTTC.

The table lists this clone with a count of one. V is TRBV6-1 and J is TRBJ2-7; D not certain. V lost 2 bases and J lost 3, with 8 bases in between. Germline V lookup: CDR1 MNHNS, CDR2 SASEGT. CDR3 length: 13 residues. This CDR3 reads CASSEIWGYEQYF. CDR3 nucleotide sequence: TGTGCCAGCAGTGAAATCTGGGGCTACGAGCAGTACTTC.

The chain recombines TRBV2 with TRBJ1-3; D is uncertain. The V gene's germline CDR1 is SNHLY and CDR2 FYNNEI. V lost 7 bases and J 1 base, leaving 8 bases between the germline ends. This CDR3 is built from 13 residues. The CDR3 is CASIAESGNTIYF. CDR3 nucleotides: TGTGCCAGCATAGCCGAGTCTGGAAACACCATATATTTT.

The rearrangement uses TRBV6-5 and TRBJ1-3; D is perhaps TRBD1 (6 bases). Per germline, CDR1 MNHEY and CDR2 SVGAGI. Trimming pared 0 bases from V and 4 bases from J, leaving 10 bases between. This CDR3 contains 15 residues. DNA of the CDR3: TGTGCCAGCAGTTACTCGATAGGGGGAGGAAACACCATATATTTT. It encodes CASSYSIGGGNTIYF.

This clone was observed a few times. Here the CDR3 reads CSVEHTGVTEAFF. DNA for the CDR3: TGCAGCGTTGAGCACACTGGCGTCACTGAAGCTTTCTTT. The V and J genes are TRBV29-1 and TRBJ1-1; D gene uncertain. V was clipped by 3 bases and J by 4 bases, with 12 bases between them. This CDR3 is 13 amino acids long. From germline, CDR1 is SQVTM and CDR2 ANQGSEA.

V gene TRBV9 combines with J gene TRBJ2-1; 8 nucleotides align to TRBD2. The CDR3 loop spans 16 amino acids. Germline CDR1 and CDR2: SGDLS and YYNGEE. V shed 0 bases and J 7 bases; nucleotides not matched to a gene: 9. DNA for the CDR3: TGTGCCAGCAGCGTAGAGGGGAGCGGGAGTAAGAATGAGCAGTTCTTC. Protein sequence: CASSVEGSGSKNEQFF.

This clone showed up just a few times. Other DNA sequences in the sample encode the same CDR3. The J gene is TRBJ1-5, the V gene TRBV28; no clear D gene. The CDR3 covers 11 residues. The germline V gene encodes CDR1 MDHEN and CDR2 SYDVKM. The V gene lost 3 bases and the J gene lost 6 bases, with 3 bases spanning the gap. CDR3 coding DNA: TGTGCCAGCAGTTTGGGTCAGCCCCAGCATTTT. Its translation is CASSLGQPQHF.

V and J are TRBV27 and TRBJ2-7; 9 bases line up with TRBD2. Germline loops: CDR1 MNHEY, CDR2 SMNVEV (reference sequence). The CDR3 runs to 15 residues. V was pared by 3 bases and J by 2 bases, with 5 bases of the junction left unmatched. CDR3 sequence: CASSLMTSGPYEQYF. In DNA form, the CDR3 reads TGTGCCAGCAGTTTGATGACTAGCGGCCCCTACGAGCAGTACTTC.

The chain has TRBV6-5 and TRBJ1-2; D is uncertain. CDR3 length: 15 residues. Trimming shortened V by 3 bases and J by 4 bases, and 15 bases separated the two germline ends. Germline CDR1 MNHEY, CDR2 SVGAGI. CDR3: CASSYFPGSSYGYTF. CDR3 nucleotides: TGTGCCAGCAGTTATTTTCCGGGCTCCTCCTATGGCTACACCTTC.

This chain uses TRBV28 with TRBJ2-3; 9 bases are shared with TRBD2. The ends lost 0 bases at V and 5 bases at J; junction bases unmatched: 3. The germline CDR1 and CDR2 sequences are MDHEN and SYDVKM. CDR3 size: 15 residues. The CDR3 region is CASSLWREGLDTQYF. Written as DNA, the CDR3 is TGTGCCAGCAGTTTATGGCGGGAGGGCCTAGATACGCAGTATTTT.

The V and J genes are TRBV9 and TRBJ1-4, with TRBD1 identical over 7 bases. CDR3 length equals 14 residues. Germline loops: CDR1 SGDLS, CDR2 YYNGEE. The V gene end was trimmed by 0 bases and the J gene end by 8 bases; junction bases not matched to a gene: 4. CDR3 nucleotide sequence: TGTGCCAGCAGCGTAGGGCAGGGGGGCGAAAAACTGTTTTTT. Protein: CASSVGQGGEKLFF.